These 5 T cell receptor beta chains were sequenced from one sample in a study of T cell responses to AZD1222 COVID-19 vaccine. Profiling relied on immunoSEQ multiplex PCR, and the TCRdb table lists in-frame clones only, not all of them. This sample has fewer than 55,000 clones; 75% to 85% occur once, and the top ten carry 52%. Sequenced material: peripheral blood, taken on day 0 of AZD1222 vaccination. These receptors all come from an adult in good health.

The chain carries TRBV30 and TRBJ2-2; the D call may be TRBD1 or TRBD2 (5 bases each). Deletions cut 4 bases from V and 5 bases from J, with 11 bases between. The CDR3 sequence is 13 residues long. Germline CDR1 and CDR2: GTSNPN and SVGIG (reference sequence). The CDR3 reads CAWTRGGTGELFF. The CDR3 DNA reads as TGTGCCTGGACCCGGGGCGGGACCGGGGAGCTGTTTTTT.

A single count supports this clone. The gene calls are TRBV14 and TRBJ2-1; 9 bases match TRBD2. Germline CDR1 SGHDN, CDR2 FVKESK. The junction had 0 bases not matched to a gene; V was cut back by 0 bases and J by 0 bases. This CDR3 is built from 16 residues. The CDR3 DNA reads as TGTGCCAGCAGCCAAGATAGCGGGGGCTCCTACAATGAGCAGTTCTTC. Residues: CASSQDSGGSYNEQFF.

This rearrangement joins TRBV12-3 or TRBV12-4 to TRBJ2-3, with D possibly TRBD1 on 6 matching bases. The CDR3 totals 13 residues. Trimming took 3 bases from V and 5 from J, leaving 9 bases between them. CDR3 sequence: CASSLGARDTQYF. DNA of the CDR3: TGTGCCAGCAGTTTGGGGGCGCGAGATACGCAGTATTTT.

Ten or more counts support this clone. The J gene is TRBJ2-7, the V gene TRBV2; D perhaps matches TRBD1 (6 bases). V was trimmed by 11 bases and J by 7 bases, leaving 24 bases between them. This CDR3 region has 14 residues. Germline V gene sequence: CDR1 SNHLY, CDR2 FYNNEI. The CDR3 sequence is CASQSGTPRSEQYF. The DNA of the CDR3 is TGTGCCTCGCAGTCGGGGACACCTCGGAGTGAGCAGTACTTC. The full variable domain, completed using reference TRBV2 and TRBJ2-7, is EPEVTQTPSHQVTQMGQEVILRCVPISNHLYFYWYRQILGQKVEFLVSFYNNEISEKSEIFDDQFSVERPDGSNFTLKIRSTKLEDSAMYFCASQSGTPRSEQYFGPGTRLTVT.

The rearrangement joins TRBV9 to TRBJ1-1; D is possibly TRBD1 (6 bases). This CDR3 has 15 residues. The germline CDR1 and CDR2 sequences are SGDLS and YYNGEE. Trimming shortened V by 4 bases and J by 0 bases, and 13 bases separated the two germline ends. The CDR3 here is CASSPSGGLNTEAFF. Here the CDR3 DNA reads TGTGCCAGCAGCCCTAGTGGGGGCCTGAACACTGAAGCTTTCTTT.